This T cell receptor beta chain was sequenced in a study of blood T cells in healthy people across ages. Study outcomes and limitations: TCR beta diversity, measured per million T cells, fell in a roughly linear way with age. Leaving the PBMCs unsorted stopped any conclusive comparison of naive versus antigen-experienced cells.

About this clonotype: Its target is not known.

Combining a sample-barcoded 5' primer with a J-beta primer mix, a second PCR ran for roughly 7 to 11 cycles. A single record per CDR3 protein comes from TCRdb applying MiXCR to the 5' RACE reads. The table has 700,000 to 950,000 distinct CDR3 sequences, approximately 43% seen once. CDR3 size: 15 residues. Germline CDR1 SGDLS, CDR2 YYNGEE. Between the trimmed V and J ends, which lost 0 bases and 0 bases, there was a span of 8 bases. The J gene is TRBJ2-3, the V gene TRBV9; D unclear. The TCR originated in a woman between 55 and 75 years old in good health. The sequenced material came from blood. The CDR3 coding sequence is TGTGCCAGCAGCGTAGGCGGTCCTAGCACAGATACGCAGTATTTT. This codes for CASSVGGPSTDTQYF.